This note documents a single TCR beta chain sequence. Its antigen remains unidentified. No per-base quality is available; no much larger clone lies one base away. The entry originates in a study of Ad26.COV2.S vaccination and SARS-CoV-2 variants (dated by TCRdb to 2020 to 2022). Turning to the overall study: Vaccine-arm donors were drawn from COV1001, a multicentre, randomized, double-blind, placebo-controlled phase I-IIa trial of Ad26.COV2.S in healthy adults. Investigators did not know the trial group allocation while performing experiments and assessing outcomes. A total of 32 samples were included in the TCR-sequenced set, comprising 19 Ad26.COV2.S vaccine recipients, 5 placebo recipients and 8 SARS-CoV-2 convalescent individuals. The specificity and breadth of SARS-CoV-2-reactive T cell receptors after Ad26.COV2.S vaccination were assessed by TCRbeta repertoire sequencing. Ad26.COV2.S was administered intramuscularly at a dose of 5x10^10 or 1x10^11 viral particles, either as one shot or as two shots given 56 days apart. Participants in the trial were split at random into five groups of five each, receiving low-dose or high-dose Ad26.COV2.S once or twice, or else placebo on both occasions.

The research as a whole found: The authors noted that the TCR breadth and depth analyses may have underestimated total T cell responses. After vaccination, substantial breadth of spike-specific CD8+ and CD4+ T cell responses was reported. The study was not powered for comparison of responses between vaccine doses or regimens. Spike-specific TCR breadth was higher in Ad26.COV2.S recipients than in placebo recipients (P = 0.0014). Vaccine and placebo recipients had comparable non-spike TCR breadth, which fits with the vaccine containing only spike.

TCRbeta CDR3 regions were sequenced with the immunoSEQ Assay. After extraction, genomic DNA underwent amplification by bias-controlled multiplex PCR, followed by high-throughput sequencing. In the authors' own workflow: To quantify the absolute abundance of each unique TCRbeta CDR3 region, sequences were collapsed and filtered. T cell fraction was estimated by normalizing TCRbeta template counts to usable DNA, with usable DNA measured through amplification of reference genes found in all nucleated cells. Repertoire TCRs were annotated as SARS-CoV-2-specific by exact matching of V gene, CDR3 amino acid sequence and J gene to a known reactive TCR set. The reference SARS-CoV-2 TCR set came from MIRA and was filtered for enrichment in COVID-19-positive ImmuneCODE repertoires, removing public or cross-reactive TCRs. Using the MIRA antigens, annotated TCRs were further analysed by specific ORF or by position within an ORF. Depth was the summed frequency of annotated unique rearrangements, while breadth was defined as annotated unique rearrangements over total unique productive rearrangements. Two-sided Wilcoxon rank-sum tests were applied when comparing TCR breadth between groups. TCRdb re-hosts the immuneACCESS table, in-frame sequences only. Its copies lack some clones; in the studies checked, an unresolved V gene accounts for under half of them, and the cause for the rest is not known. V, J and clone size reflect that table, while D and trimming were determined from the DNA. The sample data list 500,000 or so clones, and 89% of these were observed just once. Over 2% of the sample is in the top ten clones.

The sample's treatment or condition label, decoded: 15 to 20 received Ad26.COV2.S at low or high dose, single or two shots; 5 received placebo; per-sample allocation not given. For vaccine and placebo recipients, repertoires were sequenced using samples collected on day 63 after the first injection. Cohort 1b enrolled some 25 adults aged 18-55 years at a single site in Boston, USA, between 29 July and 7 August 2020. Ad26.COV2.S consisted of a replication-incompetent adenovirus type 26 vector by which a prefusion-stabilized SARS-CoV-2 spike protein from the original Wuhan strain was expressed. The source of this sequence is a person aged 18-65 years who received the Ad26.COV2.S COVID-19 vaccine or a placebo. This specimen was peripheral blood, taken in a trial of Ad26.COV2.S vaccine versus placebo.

The DNA is as follows: TGTGCCAGCAGTTACCCGGGATCCCCGTCTGGGGGGGAGCAGTTCTTC. The translation is CASSYPGSPSGGEQFF. The sequence is built from TRBV6-5 and TRBJ2-1; TRBD2 is a weak D gene call, 6 bases matching. At the junction V is shortened by 2 bases and J by 10 bases, with 21 bases in between. CDR1 MNHEY and CDR2 SVGAGI are derived from the germline V gene. Inclusive of the bounding cysteine and phenylalanine, the CDR3 is 16 residues long. This entry keeps only the CDR3 DNA: 48 bases, framed from base 1.